This T cell receptor beta chain was documented in a study of shared clonotypes between healthy human individuals (dated by TCRdb to between 2020 and 2021). Looking at the study overall: A couple of women and three men aged 18 to 49 years were included in the cohort. Between about 0.85 and 10 billion PBMCs per donor were obtained by leukapheresis. The study deeply sequenced blood TCR repertoires of five healthy adults to estimate repertoire size and the extent of clonotype sharing between individuals. Different laboratories and diverse techniques were used to prepare libraries and sequence TCR repertoires, to increase sequencing depth and limit assay-specific biases. Per donor, three plates each were used for CD4 naive and CD4 memory, two for CD8 naive, and one for CD8 memory.

Study-level results and caveats: Sharing across a handful of donors was observed for about 5% of naive CD4, 3% to 3.5% of naive CD8, over 2% of memory CD4, and about 0.39% of memory CD8 clonotypes. Estimated clonotype richness was generally larger for naive than for memory subsets. Incomplete sequencing was indicated by rarefaction of sorted-subset datasets, despite the large sequencing depth. Sampling was limited to blood, and TCR repertoires in tissue likely differ from TCR repertoires in blood. The genetic and exposure-history diversity represented was limited by the small number of donors. Compared with non-shared clonotypes, the clonotypes found in all four sorted-subset donors had higher generation probabilities. Based on pairwise subsampling, the degree of clonotype sharing among donors was expected to be affected by sequencing depth.

Including the terminal cysteine and phenylalanine, the CDR3 comprises 16 residues. The read is trimmed to its CDR3 DNA, 48 bases read in frame from base 1. Based on the germline V gene, the CDR1 and CDR2 sequences are SGHRS and YFSETQ. Germline trimming: 5 bases from V, 0 bases from J; junction bases outside gene matches: 8. Of note for this clone: Its antigen is unknown. No much larger clonotype is one base removed from it; base qualities were not supplied.

The donors were healthy, HIV-negative adults who had no recently reported acute infections or vaccinations. Every donor was a Caucasian adult living in Nashville, Tennessee, USA. CD4+ T cells were enriched by magnetic negative selection, after which naive cells were positively selected on CD45RA and the negative fraction was taken as the memory subset. After blood collection by leukapheresis, PBMCs were isolated using Ficoll-Histopaque density gradient centrifugation and then cryopreserved in the vapor phase of liquid nitrogen. Purity and quantity of every magnetically sorted T cell population were checked by analytical flow cytometry. Genomic DNA was isolated from every sorted fraction and measured by UV absorbance on a Nanodrop 2000c. TCR CDR3 regions were amplified from genomic DNA by multiplex PCR using the deep immunoSEQ assay. For each cell subset, the extracted genomic DNA was distributed evenly across all wells of several immunoSEQ 96-well plates, and each plate served as one replicate. For sorted subsets, each replicate PCR was loaded with 200 to 250 ng genomic DNA, equivalent to some 27,000 T cell genomes. Purified libraries were quantified with a Qubit 3.0 fluorometer, sized on a Bioanalyzer 2100, and re-quantified with the KAPA Library Quantification kit. Every immunoSEQ 96-well plate was sequenced on a dedicated single-read 150-cycle Illumina NextSeq 550 flow cell. The source study handled its data this way. Because only junctional sequences without quality scores were contained in the immunoSEQ output, filtering matching that applied to full-length reads could not be performed. Sequences were annotated with PyIR, a Python wrapper for IgBLAST v1.9, and V/J genes and CDR3 were assigned using IMGT germline references. Reads with weak V/J assignments (E-value above 1e-6), missing CDR3, stop codons, out-of-frame junctions, or ambiguous translated residues were removed. V3J clonotypes were defined as sequences sharing the same inferred V gene, J gene, and CDR3 amino acid sequence. Percentage overlap between repertoires was computed as shared unique clonotypes divided by the size of the smaller repertoire. RTK rarefaction, the Chao1 estimator, and Recon v2.1 estimates of unobserved clonotypes were used to assess repertoire richness. Generation probabilities for all TCRbeta clonotypes obtained by the gDNA method from a handful of donors were computed using OLGA. TCRdb stores this immuneACCESS table with in-frame sequences only. Part of the clones is absent; in the studies checked, under half of the shortfall reflects unresolved V genes, and no reason is known for the rest. V, J and clone size were drawn from that table, and D and trimming were deduced from the DNA. The sample profile shows roughly 640,000 clones; 74% of them were found once. The ten biggest clones cover 1.7% of the sample.

The specimen sequenced was memory CD4+ T cells sorted from blood. The cell subset or site label corresponds to: CD45RA-negative fraction. The sequence joins TRBV5-1 to TRBJ2-3; TRBD2 fits 8 bases in the junction. This TCR came from a woman under 40 in good health. In nucleotides, the sequence is TGCGCCAGCAGTTCACCATTAGCGGGAAGCACAGATACGCAGTATTTT. Translated, this gives CASSSPLAGSTDTQYF. With the rest looked up from the reference TRBV5-1 and TRBJ2-3 genes rather than sequenced, the full variable domain is KAGVTQTPRYLIKTRGQQVTLSCSPISGHRSVSWYQQTPGQGLQFLFEYFSETQRNKGNFPGRFSGRQFSNSRSEMNVSTLELGDSALYLCASSSPLAGSTDTQYFGPGTRLTVL.